This T cell receptor (beta chain) was recorded in a study of CD8 T cells in ankylosing spondylitis. General study points: Past research had described some motif variants in reactive arthritis synovial fluid and blood. One TCR beta motif, made up of 7 or 8 highly homologous variants, appeared characteristic of ankylosing spondylitis blood. The clones that were linked to disease were reported to be significantly enriched in matched synovial fluid samples from ankylosing spondylitis patients.

In its sample, this clonotype was seen many times. The antigen is unknown. V lost 6 bases and J lost 5, with 8 bases in between. Germline values: CDR1 SQVTM, CDR2 ANQGSEA. This CDR3 comprises 11 residues. The TCR beta libraries were generated through quantitative 5'-RACE incorporating molecular barcodes. TCRdb ran MiXCR on the 5' RACE reads and lists one entry per CDR3 protein. The sample shows around 300,000 distinct CDR3 sequences, less than 25% of them seen only once. The chain combines TRBV29-1 with TRBJ1-5; possibly TRBD1 for D (5 bases). Sequenced: blood, either unsorted or a sorted T cell fraction (not recorded which). The TCR sequence derives from a female donor with ankylosing spondylitis or in good health (not recorded which). Here the CDR3 DNA reads TGCAGCGTGGGGGACTATCAGCCCCAGCATTTT. Amino acids: CSVGDYQPQHF.